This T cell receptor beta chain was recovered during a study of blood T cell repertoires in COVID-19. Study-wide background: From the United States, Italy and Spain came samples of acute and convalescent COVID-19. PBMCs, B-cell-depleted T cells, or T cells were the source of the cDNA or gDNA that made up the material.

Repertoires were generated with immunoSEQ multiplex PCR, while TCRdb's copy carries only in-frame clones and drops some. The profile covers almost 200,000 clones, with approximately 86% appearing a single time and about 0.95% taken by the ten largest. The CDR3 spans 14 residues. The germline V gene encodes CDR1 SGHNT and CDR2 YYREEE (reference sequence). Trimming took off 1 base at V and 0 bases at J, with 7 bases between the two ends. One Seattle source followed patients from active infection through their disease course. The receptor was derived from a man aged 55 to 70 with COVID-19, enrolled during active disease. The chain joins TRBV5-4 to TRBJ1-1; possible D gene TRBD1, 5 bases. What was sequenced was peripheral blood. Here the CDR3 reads CASSLTDMNTEAFF. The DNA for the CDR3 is TGTGCCAGCAGCTTGACGGACATGAACACTGAAGCTTTCTTT.